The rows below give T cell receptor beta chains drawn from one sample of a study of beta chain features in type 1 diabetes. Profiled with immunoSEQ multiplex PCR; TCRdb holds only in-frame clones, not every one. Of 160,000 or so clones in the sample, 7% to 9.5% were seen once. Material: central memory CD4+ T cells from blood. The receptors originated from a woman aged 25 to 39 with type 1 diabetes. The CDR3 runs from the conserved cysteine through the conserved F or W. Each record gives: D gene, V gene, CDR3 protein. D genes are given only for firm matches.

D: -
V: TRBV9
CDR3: CASSRVGDSYEQYF

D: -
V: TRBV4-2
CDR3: CASSQGAYNEQFF

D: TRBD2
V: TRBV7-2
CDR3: CASRQSSGTYNEQFF

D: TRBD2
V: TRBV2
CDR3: CASSGSSGISYNEQFF

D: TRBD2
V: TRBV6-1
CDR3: CASSSGTSGRYEQYF

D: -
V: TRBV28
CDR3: CASSRTVNTEAFF

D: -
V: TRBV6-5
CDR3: CATRGGATNEKLFF

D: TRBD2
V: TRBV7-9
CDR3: CASSLGTSGGSYNEQFF

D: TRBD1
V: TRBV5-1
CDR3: CASSDSQGFENEQFF

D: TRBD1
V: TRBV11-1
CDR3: CASSFTGVSRVDEQYF

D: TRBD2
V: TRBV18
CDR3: CASSPPSGGTYNEQFF

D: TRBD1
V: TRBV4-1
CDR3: CASSHRDRAYGYTF

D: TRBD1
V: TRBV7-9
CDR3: CASSRGQESNQPQHF

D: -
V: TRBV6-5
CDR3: CASSPRGDRAFF

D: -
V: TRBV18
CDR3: CASSGQGYNQPQHF

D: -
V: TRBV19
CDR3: CASSNRDGQPQHF

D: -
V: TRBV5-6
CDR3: CASSLGQITGYTF

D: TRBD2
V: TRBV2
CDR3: CASSEVAGGETQYF

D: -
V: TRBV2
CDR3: CASTLGAINQPQHF

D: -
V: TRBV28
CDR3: CASTGQGWTEAFF

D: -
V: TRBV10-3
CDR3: CAISDPAGRNQPQHF

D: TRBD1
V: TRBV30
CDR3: CAYTTGALLISGANVLTF